The entry that follows covers one T cell receptor (beta chain) sequence. The sample is drawn from a study of blood T cell repertoires in COVID-19. The overall study: COVID-19 samples collected from the United States, Italy and Spain covered acute and convalescent phases. From T cells, B-cell-depleted T cells, or PBMCs came the material, which was cDNA or gDNA.

Produced via immunoSEQ multiplex PCR; TCRdb's table is partial and in-frame only. The sample lists about 140,000 clones; around 81% were seen once. The CDR3 contains 13 residues. The V end lost 4 bases, the J end lost 6 bases, and 12 bases lay between the germline ends. Germline CDR1 MNHEY, CDR2 SMNVEV (reference sequence). Participants spanned ages about 18 to 100 years and resided in about 25 US areas. The rearrangement joins TRBV27 to TRBJ1-2, with D possibly matching TRBD1 (5 bases). This clonotype was obtained from a woman aged 40 to 50 who had recovered from COVID-19. Sequencing used PBMCs or T cells enriched from blood (not recorded which). DNA of the CDR3: TGTGCCAGCAGTTCTGCGGGGCCGGATGGCTACACCTTC. As protein: CASSSAGPDGYTF.